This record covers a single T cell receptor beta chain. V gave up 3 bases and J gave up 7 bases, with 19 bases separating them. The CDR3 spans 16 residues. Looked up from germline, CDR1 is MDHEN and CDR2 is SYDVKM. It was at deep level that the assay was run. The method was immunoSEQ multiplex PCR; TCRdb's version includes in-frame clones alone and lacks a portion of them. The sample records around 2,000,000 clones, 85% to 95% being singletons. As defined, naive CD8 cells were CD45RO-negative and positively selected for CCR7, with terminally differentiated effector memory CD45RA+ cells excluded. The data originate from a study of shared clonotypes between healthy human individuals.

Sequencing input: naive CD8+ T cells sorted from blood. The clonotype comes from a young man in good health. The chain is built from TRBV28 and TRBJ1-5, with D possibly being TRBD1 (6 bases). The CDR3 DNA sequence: TGTGCCAGCAGTTTTGTGGAATACAGGGCGGGGCAGCCCCAGCATTTT. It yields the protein CASSFVEYRAGQPQHF.